These T cell receptor beta chains were read from a single sample in a study of cytomegalovirus exposure and HLA in healthy donors. Measured with immunoSEQ multiplex PCR; TCRdb has only the in-frame clones, and not every one. In the table there are more than 140,000 clones, more than 65% of which are singletons. The sequenced material came from PBMCs. All receptors come from a man younger than 45 in good health and CMV-seropositive. The CDR3 runs from the conserved cysteine through the conserved F or W. The order of the fields is clone size, V gene, J gene, D gene, CDR3 DNA, CDR3 protein. The D gene is left open where the match is weak. A row's size may be missing; if present it is once, few, many or a size class.

size: few; V: TRBV10-3; J: TRBJ1-5; D: .; DNA: TGTGCCAGCAGCAAAGGGGTGGACAGCAATCAGCCCCAGCATTTT; CDR3: CASSKGVDSNQPQHF
size: .; V: TRBV7-9; J: TRBJ1-5; D: .; DNA: TGTGCCAGCAGCCAAAATTTTCAGCCCCAGCATTTT; CDR3: CASSQNFQPQHF
size: .; V: TRBV5-1; J: TRBJ2-3; D: TRBD2; DNA: TGCGCCAGCAGCTCTCTGACTAGCGGGAGCGGCACAGATACGCAGTATTTT; CDR3: CASSSLTSGSGTDTQYF
size: .; V: TRBV7-8; J: TRBJ2-2; D: .; DNA: TGTGCCAGCAGCTTGGCAGGGGCAGGCGGGGAGCTGTTTTTT; CDR3: CASSLAGAGGELFF
size: .; V: TRBV30; J: TRBJ2-7; D: TRBD1; DNA: TGTGCCTGGGGGACAGGGCGTGGGCACGAGCAGTACTTC; CDR3: CAWGTGRGHEQYF
size: .; V: TRBV19; J: TRBJ1-2; D: TRBD1; DNA: TGTGCCAGTAGTCCTGGGACAGTCTATGGCTACACCTTC; CDR3: CASSPGTVYGYTF
size: .; V: TRBV19; J: TRBJ1-4; D: TRBD1; DNA: TGTGCCAGTAGTATCGGACAGGCTAATGAAAAACTGTTTTTT; CDR3: CASSIGQANEKLFF
size: .; V: TRBV6-5; J: TRBJ1-3; D: .; DNA: TGTGCCAGCAGGCCGCATGGGAGCTCTGGAAACACCATATATTTT; CDR3: CASRPHGSSGNTIYF
size: .; V: TRBV30; J: TRBJ2-1; D: TRBD1; DNA: TGTGCCTGGAGTGCCGGACAGGGGCCCAATGAGCAGTTCTTC; CDR3: CAWSAGQGPNEQFF
size: .; V: TRBV2; J: TRBJ2-7; D: .; DNA: TGTGCCAGCAGGGACTCGATTATTTACGAGCAGTACTTC; CDR3: CASRDSIIYEQYF
size: few; V: TRBV10-3; J: TRBJ1-4; D: .; DNA: TGTGCCATCAGTGAGGGCGGGGAGGTATGGGGAAAACTGTTTTTT; CDR3: CAISEGGEVWGKLFF
size: .; V: TRBV11-3; J: TRBJ2-1; D: TRBD2; DNA: TGTGCCAGCAGCTTAGTGTCTAGCGGGAGCAATGAGCAGTTCTTC; CDR3: CASSLVSSGSNEQFF
size: .; V: TRBV28; J: TRBJ2-3; D: TRBD1; DNA: TGTGCCAGCAGTCTCAGAACCCCGGGACAGCTCACAGATACGCAGTATTTT; CDR3: CASSLRTPGQLTDTQYF
size: .; V: TRBV7-9; J: TRBJ2-1; D: TRBD2; DNA: TGTGCCAGCAGCTTATGGCTAGCGGGAGGCAATGAGCAGTTCTTC; CDR3: CASSLWLAGGNEQFF
size: .; V: TRBV28; J: TRBJ2-2; D: .; DNA: TGTGCCACTCGGAACCAGGGTTTAGTGACCGGGGAGCTGTTTTTT; CDR3: CATRNQGLVTGELFF
size: .; V: TRBV29-1; J: TRBJ2-1; D: .; DNA: TGCAGCGTTGAAAAAAGCGGCCCTGAGCAGTTCTTC; CDR3: CSVEKSGPEQFF
size: once; V: TRBV11-2; J: TRBJ2-6; D: .; DNA: TGTGCCAGCCTACAGCTATCCCCCTCTGGGGCCAACGTCCTGACTTTC; CDR3: CASLQLSPSGANVLTF
size: .; V: TRBV29-1; J: TRBJ2-1; D: TRBD1; DNA: TGCAGCGGATTACTCAGGGACAGCTCCTACAATGAGCAGTTCTTC; CDR3: CSGLLRDSSYNEQFF
size: .; V: TRBV4-3; J: TRBJ2-7; D: .; DNA: TGCGCCAGCAGCTCTCGGGGGTCACGCTACGAGCAGTACTTC; CDR3: CASSSRGSRYEQYF
size: .; V: TRBV13; J: TRBJ2-1; D: TRBD2; DNA: TGTGCCAGCAGCCCGCAGACTAGCGGGGGGGCCACGGCCTACAATGAGCAGTTCTTC; CDR3: CASSPQTSGGATAYNEQFF
size: .; V: TRBV7-9; J: TRBJ2-6; D: .; DNA: TGTGCCAGCAGCTTAAGGGGTGGGGCCAACGTCCTGACTTTC; CDR3: CASSLRGGANVLTF
size: once; V: TRBV5-5; J: TRBJ2-6; D: TRBD1; DNA: TGTGCCAGCAGCCCGACAGGGGCCGGCTCATCTGGGGCCAACGTCCTGACTTTC; CDR3: CASSPTGAGSSGANVLTF
size: .; V: TRBV19; J: TRBJ2-1; D: .; DNA: TGTGCCAGTAGTAGCCCCCAAGTCGGGGAGCAGTTCTTC; CDR3: CASSSPQVGEQFF
size: .; V: TRBV5-1; J: TRBJ1-6; D: TRBD1; DNA: TGCGCCAGCAGCATCTATGCGGGACAGCACAATTCACCCCTCCACTTT; CDR3: CASSIYAGQHNSPLHF
size: .; V: TRBV28; J: TRBJ2-1; D: .; DNA: TGTGCCAGCAGTTTATTTCGTGCTAGCTCCTACAATGAGCAGTTCTTC; CDR3: CASSLFRASSYNEQFF
size: .; V: TRBV29-1; J: TRBJ2-7; D: .; DNA: TGCAGCGTTGTGAGCGGCGTAACCTACGAGCAGTACTTC; CDR3: CSVVSGVTYEQYF
size: few; V: TRBV5-1; J: TRBJ2-7; D: .; DNA: TGCGCCAGCAGCTTGGCCGGGAACTCCTACGAGCAGTACTTC; CDR3: CASSLAGNSYEQYF
size: .; V: TRBV7-9; J: TRBJ2-5; D: TRBD2; DNA: TGTGCCAGCAGCGGGACTAGCGGGGTTTTGGAGACCCAGTACTTC; CDR3: CASSGTSGVLETQYF
size: .; V: TRBV29-1; J: TRBJ2-7; D: TRBD1; DNA: TGCAGCGTTGAGAGGGGGCCCTACGAGCAGTACTTC; CDR3: CSVERGPYEQYF
size: once; V: TRBV21-1; J: TRBJ1-2; D: .; DNA: TGTGCCAGCACCAAGAGGGACTATGGCTACACCTTC; CDR3: CASTKRDYGYTF
size: .; V: TRBV4-1; J: TRBJ1-1; D: .; DNA: TGCGCCAGCAGCCAAGGGCAAGTATTAATTTCTGAAGCTTTCTTT; CDR3: CASSQGQVLISEAFF
size: .; V: TRBV5-6; J: TRBJ2-4; D: TRBD1; DNA: TGTGCCAGCAGCGCCGGGACAGGGGGTTTTGACAGTCAGTACTTC; CDR3: CASSAGTGGFDSQYF
size: once; V: TRBV5-4; J: TRBJ2-3; D: TRBD1; DNA: TGTGCCAGCAGCCCGGACAGGGAGGATACGCAGTATTTT; CDR3: CASSPDREDTQYF
size: few; V: TRBV2; J: TRBJ2-2; D: .; DNA: TGTGCCAGCAGTGAATGGTCAAACCCACTCGGGGAGCTGTTTTTT; CDR3: CASSEWSNPLGELFF
size: few; V: TRBV9; J: TRBJ2-3; D: TRBD2; DNA: TGTGCCAGCAGCGTAGCTCCTGGTCTAGCGGGTACAGATACGCAGTATTTT; CDR3: CASSVAPGLAGTDTQYF
size: .; V: TRBV2; J: TRBJ2-2; D: .; DNA: TGTGCCAGCACAGCGGACGCGAACACCGGGGAGCTGTTTTTT; CDR3: CASTADANTGELFF
size: .; V: TRBV5-8; J: TRBJ2-2; D: .; DNA: TGTGCCAGCAGCTTGGAGATGGTAAAAGCGAGCACCGGGGAGCTGTTTTTT; CDR3: CASSLEMVKASTGELFF
size: .; V: TRBV21-1; J: TRBJ2-6; D: .; DNA: TGTGCCAGCAGCAAAGTTAGAGCAGGGACTGGGGCCAACGTCCTGACTTTC; CDR3: CASSKVRAGTGANVLTF
size: .; V: TRBV6-5; J: TRBJ1-5; D: .; DNA: TGTGCCAGCAGCATGGGGACTCCTCAGCCCCAGCATTTT; CDR3: CASSMGTPQPQHF
size: few; V: TRBV7-9; J: TRBJ2-4; D: TRBD1; DNA: TGTGCCAGCAGCTGGGGGACAGGGGGCGCGTACATTCAGTACTTC; CDR3: CASSWGTGGAYIQYF
size: once; V: TRBV5-1; J: TRBJ2-3; D: TRBD2; DNA: TGCGCCAGCAGCTCCGGGTGGCGGGAGGGGGCAGATACGCAGTATTTT; CDR3: CASSSGWREGADTQYF
size: .; V: TRBV4-1; J: TRBJ2-3; D: TRBD2; DNA: TGCGCCAGCAAGCTAGCGGGAGTAGATACGCAGTATTTT; CDR3: CASKLAGVDTQYF
size: .; V: TRBV6-6; J: TRBJ2-7; D: TRBD2; DNA: TGTGCCAGCAGTTACTTGGGGGGGGTTTCCGAGCAGTACTTC; CDR3: CASSYLGGVSEQYF
size: .; V: TRBV29-1; J: TRBJ2-2; D: TRBD1; DNA: TGCAGCGTGGCCCCCGGGGACAGGGTGTCAAGCGGGGAGCTGTTTTTT; CDR3: CSVAPGDRVSSGELFF
size: once; V: TRBV27; J: TRBJ2-2; D: .; DNA: TGTGCCAGCAGCCGCCGGGGAGTGGGCACCGGGGAGCTGTTTTTT; CDR3: CASSRRGVGTGELFF
size: .; V: TRBV6-5; J: TRBJ2-7; D: TRBD1; DNA: TGTGCCAGCAGCCGGACAGGCCACCTCGAGCAGTACTTC; CDR3: CASSRTGHLEQYF
size: .; V: TRBV27; J: TRBJ2-5; D: TRBD2; DNA: TGTGCCAGCGGGGGTCGACTAGCGGGGGGAAAAGAGACCCAGTACTTC; CDR3: CASGGRLAGGKETQYF
size: .; V: TRBV29-1; J: TRBJ2-7; D: TRBD2; DNA: TGCAGCGTTGAAATACAGGTGACTAGCGGGAGCCTTCGGGGCTACGAGCAGTACTTC; CDR3: CSVEIQVTSGSLRGYEQYF